This T cell receptor (beta chain) was found in a study of tumor and adjacent non-tumor tissue in lung cancer. Study as a whole: Samples averaged roughly 4.3 million productive TCRbeta reads each.

Regarding the study as a whole: Normal lung showed higher cumulative top 100 clone frequency than tumor. Shorter survival was associated with higher TCR diversity in tumors. TCR diversity was significantly greater in tumor than normal lung tissue.

In regard to this clonotype: Antigen: not known. A junction end diverges from the germline sequence, so it may reflect a read error.

RNA was extracted from bulk tissue without any cell sorting. From germline, CDR1 is SGHNT and CDR2 YYREEE (reference sequence). This CDR3 contains 13 residues. The library came from three nested PCR rounds adapted from ARM-PCR protocols. TCRdb reanalysed the multiplex PCR reads using MiXCR and keeps one entry per CDR3 protein. Of about 80,000 distinct CDR3 sequences listed, 65% to 90% are singletons. This TCR derives from a woman in her forties or fifties with non-small cell lung cancer. Material: lung tumor tissue. The chain links TRBV5-4 to TRBJ1-1; no firm D call. CDR3 sequence (DNA): TGTGACAGCAGCTTGGTTGGGAACACTGAAACTTTCTTT. As protein: CDSSLVGNTETFF. Using reference TRBV5-4 and TRBJ1-1 for the parts outside the CDR3, the full variable domain is ETGVTQSPTHLIKTRGQQVTLRCSSQSGHNTVSWYQQALGQGPQFIFQYYREEENGRGNFPPRFSGLQFPNYSSELNVNALELDDSALYLCDSSLVGNTETFFGQGTRLTVV.